Below, 24 T cell receptor beta chains from the same sample are listed, as sequenced in a study of blood T cell repertoires in COVID-19. The repertoire was sequenced with immunoSEQ multiplex PCR; TCRdb's copy has only in-frame clones and lacks some. The table has more than 200,000 clones, roughly nine tenths seen once. Sequences were obtained from peripheral blood. Receptor source: a man between 65 and 80 years old with acute or convalescent COVID-19.

V and J are TRBV5-1 and TRBJ2-3, with D unclear. The CDR3 extends over 13 amino acids. Germline lookup yields CDR1 SGHRS and CDR2 YFSETQ. V was pared by 3 bases and J by 1 base, with 6 bases between. The CDR3 loop is CASSYPGTDTQYF. The CDR3 region has the DNA TGCGCCAGCAGCTACCCAGGCACAGATACGCAGTATTTT. Combining the CDR3 with reference TRBV5-1 and TRBJ2-3 gives the whole variable domain KAGVTQTPRYLIKTRGQQVTLSCSPISGHRSVSWYQQTPGQGLQFLFEYFSETQRNKGNFPGRFSGRQFSNSRSEMNVSTLELGDSALYLCASSYPGTDTQYFGPGTRLTVL.

This clone appeared a single time. This chain joins TRBV3-1 (or the pseudogene TRBV3-2) and TRBJ2-5; 10 bases match TRBD2. Germline values: CDR1 LGHDT, CDR2 YNNKEL (reference sequence). This CDR3 is 14 amino acids long. Trimming removed 7 bases from V and 2 bases from J; junction bases left unmatched: 4. The CDR3 region is CASTPLAGQETQYF. The CDR3 DNA follows: TGTGCCAGCACTCCACTAGCGGGACAAGAGACCCAGTACTTC.

The V call is TRBV28, the J call TRBJ1-2; perhaps TRBD1 as D (5 bases). The V end was cut by 5 bases, the J end by 5 bases, with 15 bases between. This CDR3 is built from 14 residues. Germline V gene lookup returns CDR1 MDHEN and CDR2 SYDVKM. This CDR3 reads CASSLLTVSYGYTF. CDR3 bases: TGTGCCAGCAGTCTCCTGACAGTCAGTTATGGCTACACCTTC.

V and J are TRBV7-9 and TRBJ1-2; a possible D gene is TRBD1 (5 bases). The CDR3 spans 14 residues. Trimming left V 7 bases short and J 0 bases short, with 12 bases between. Germline loops: CDR1 SEHNR, CDR2 FQNEAQ (reference sequence). In DNA form, the CDR3 reads TGTGCCAGCAACGCGGACACTTCTAACTATGGCTACACCTTC. It encodes CASNADTSNYGYTF.

The rearrangement links TRBV28 to TRBJ1-2; 10 nucleotides align to TRBD1. Trimming cost V 4 bases and J 8 bases; bases outside gene matches: 7. CDR3 length: 14 amino acids. Germline V CDR1 and CDR2: MDHEN, SYDVKM. The CDR3 DNA is TGTGCCAGCAGTTCCGGGACAGGGGTATCGGGCTACACCTTC. Protein product: CASSSGTGVSGYTF.

The V gene is TRBV7-6, the J gene TRBJ2-2, with 13 bases lining up with TRBD2. This CDR3 comprises 18 residues. With 3 bases clipped from V and 4 bases from J, the junction kept 8 bases outside the gene matches. Germline V gene sequence: CDR1 SGHVS, CDR2 FNYEAQ. The CDR3 sequence is CASSFGLAGELVTGELFF. In DNA, the CDR3 is TGTGCCAGCAGCTTCGGACTAGCGGGAGAATTGGTCACCGGGGAGCTGTTTTTT. Based on the CDR3 plus reference TRBV7-6 and TRBJ2-2, the full variable domain is GAGVSQSPRYKVTKRGQDVALRCDPISGHVSLYWYRQALGQGPEFLTYFNYEAQQDKSGLPNDRFSAERPEGSISTLTIQRTEQRDSAMYRCASSFGLAGELVTGELFFGEGSRLTVL.

The V gene is TRBV4-2, the J gene TRBJ2-3; the match to TRBD2 covers 8 bases. The CDR3 has 15 residues. Trimming cost V 4 bases and J 2 bases; bases outside gene matches: 5. CDR1 and CDR2 (germline): LGHNA, YNFKEQ. Here the CDR3 reads CASSPGLGITDTQYF. In DNA form, the CDR3 reads TGTGCCAGCAGCCCGGGACTAGGGATCACAGATACGCAGTATTTT.

This sequence joins TRBV7-3 and TRBJ2-1; 10 bases align to TRBD2. The CDR3 covers 17 residues. Looked up from germline, CDR1 is SGHTA and CDR2 is FQGTGA. The junction had 13 bases not matched to a gene; V was cut back by 5 bases and J by 6 bases. CDR3 loop: CASSPVSSGSEGNEQFF. CDR3 nucleotides: TGTGCCAGCAGCCCAGTATCTAGCGGGAGTGAGGGCAATGAGCAGTTCTTC.

The chain recombines TRBV12-5 with TRBJ1-2; D is ambiguous. Germline loops: CDR1 LGHNT, CDR2 FRNRAP. This CDR3 has 12 amino acids. The V and J ends lost 5 bases and 4 bases respectively, with 8 bases between them. The chain's CDR3 is CASGPEGYGYTF. In DNA, the CDR3 is TGTGCTAGTGGTCCCGAGGGCTATGGCTACACCTTC.

The rearrangement joins TRBV11-3 to TRBJ2-1; 8 bases agree with TRBD2. The trim removed 5 bases at V and 2 bases at J, leaving 8 bases unmatched. Germline CDR1 reads SGHNT; CDR2 reads YENEEA. The CDR3 runs 16 residues. The CDR3 nucleotides read TGTGCCAGCAGCGCCTCACTAGCGGTAACCTACAATGAGCAGTTCTTC. It specifies CASSASLAVTYNEQFF. The complete variable domain, with remaining parts taken from reference TRBV11-3 and TRBJ2-1, reads EAGVVQSPRYKIIEKKQPVAFWCNPISGHNTLYWYLQNLGQGPELLIRYENEEAVDDSQLPKDRFSAERLKGVDSTLKIQPAELGDSAVYLCASSASLAVTYNEQFFGPGTRLTVL.

The chain's CDR3 is CASSIWDTINYGYTF. The DNA of the CDR3 is TGTGCCAGTAGTATTTGGGACACCATCAACTATGGCTACACCTTC. The chain has TRBV19 and TRBJ1-2; a possible D gene is TRBD1 (6 bases). V lost 3 bases to trimming and J lost 2 bases, with 13 bases between them. From germline, CDR1 is LNHDA and CDR2 SQIVND (reference sequence). The CDR3 spans 15 residues.

This clone has only a few counts. V and J are TRBV6-4 and TRBJ1-1, with D possibly being TRBD1 (5 bases). The CDR3 is 13 residues long. CDR1 MRHNA and CDR2 SNTAGT come from the germline V gene. The V end was cut by 6 bases, the J end by 1 base, with 9 bases between. In nucleotides, the CDR3 is TGTGCCAGCAGACGACAGACGAACACTGAAGCTTTCTTT. It codes for CASRRQTNTEAFF.

This chain links TRBV6-5 with TRBJ2-1, with 7 bases matching TRBD2. The V gene's germline CDR1 is MNHEY and CDR2 SVGAGI. CDR3 length: 15 residues. The ends lost 5 bases at V and 0 bases at J; junction bases unmatched: 4. CDR3 region: CASSPAGSSYNEQFF. CDR3 bases: TGTGCCAGCAGTCCAGCGGGGAGCTCCTACAATGAGCAGTTCTTC.

The chain links TRBV7-2 to TRBJ2-2; TRBD2 agrees at 8 bases. Germline-derived CDR1 and CDR2 are SGHTA and FQGNSA. Trimming took 4 bases from V and 5 from J; bases not matched to a gene: 9. The CDR3 has 16 amino acids. The CDR3 DNA reads TGTGCCAGCAGCTCCTTTAGCGGGATAGCAACCGGGGAGCTGTTTTTT. Translation: CASSSFSGIATGELFF.

The genes are TRBV29-1 and TRBJ2-2; possibly TRBD2 for D (5 bases). Germline assignment: CDR1 SQVTM and CDR2 ANQGSEA. This CDR3 comprises 14 residues. The V and J ends lost 7 bases and 1 base respectively, with 13 bases between them. CDR3 DNA sequence: TGCAGCGCTAACGGGGATCTGAACACCGGGGAGCTGTTTTTT. Translation: CSANGDLNTGELFF.

The rearrangement links TRBV28 to TRBJ2-3; the match to TRBD2 covers 11 bases. Germline lookup yields CDR1 MDHEN and CDR2 SYDVKM. The CDR3 has 18 amino acids. J was trimmed by 1 base and V by 4 bases; bases with no gene match: 10. The CDR3 loop reads CASSSLAGGWGGTDTQYF. For the CDR3, the DNA is TGTGCCAGCAGTTCTCTAGCGGGAGGATGGGGGGGCACAGATACGCAGTATTTT.

The CDR3 DNA reads as TGCAGTGCCATCAGAGGGGAAAAACTGTTTTTT. Translated, it gives CSAIRGEKLFF. V is TRBV20-1 and J is TRBJ1-4; D unclear. Germline V lookup: CDR1 DFQATT, CDR2 SNEGSKA (reference sequence). The V and J ends lost 6 bases and 8 bases respectively, with 10 bases between them. The CDR3 loop spans 11 amino acids.

The CDR3 spells CGGGRASYNEQFF. CDR3 nucleotides: TGCGGTGGCGGGAGGGCTTCCTACAATGAGCAGTTCTTC. The V and J genes are TRBV29-1 and TRBJ2-1, with 9 positions matching TRBD2. Germline V gene data show CDR1 as SQVTM and CDR2 as ANQGSEA. The CDR3 sequence is 13 residues long.

The chain couples TRBV19 to TRBJ2-1, with 9 bases lining up with TRBD2. Unmatched junction bases numbered 10, after V lost 1 base and J lost 0 bases. This CDR3 comprises 19 residues. From germline, CDR1 is LNHDA and CDR2 SQIVND (reference sequence). The CDR3 sequence: CASSIGGTSGPSSYNEQFF. CDR3 sequence (DNA): TGTGCCAGTAGTATAGGAGGTACTAGCGGGCCTAGCTCCTACAATGAGCAGTTCTTC.

The chain recombines TRBV19 with TRBJ1-2, with no clear D. This CDR3 has 15 amino acids. Germline CDR1 is LNHDA and CDR2 is SQIVND (reference sequence). The V end lost 2 bases, the J end lost 2 bases, and 12 bases lay between the germline ends. Here the CDR3 reads CASSIYGETNYGYTF. The CDR3 nucleotides are TGTGCCAGTAGTATATATGGTGAAACAAACTATGGCTACACCTTC.

This chain joins TRBV19 and TRBJ1-1, with 8 nucleotides matching TRBD1. Losses at the gene ends were 5 bases for V and 5 bases for J; bases not matched to a gene: 4. This CDR3 has 13 amino acids. In germline, CDR1 is LNHDA, CDR2 SQIVND (reference sequence). The CDR3 protein is CASSRTGRTEAFF. Written as DNA, the CDR3 is TGTGCCAGTAGTCGGACAGGGAGGACTGAAGCTTTCTTT.

This chain links TRBV7-7 with TRBJ2-1; tentative D call: TRBD1 (8 bases). The CDR3 extends over 15 amino acids. The V gene lost 4 bases and the J gene lost 4 bases, with 14 bases spanning the gap. The germline CDR1 and CDR2 sequences are SSHAT and FNYEAQ (reference sequence). For the CDR3, the DNA is TGTGCCAGCAGCTCACAGGGGGGGGGTTACAATGAGCAGTTCTTC. Translated, it gives CASSSQGGGYNEQFF.

The J gene is TRBJ2-1, the V gene TRBV11-3, with 12 positions matching TRBD2. This CDR3 contains 16 residues. The J segment lost 9 bases and the V segment lost 2 bases, leaving 8 bases of the junction unmatched. Germline loops: CDR1 SGHNT, CDR2 YENEEA. CDR3 sequence reads: CASSLSSGGVRGEQFF. The DNA of the CDR3 is TGTGCCAGCAGCTTATCTAGCGGGGGGGTTAGGGGTGAGCAGTTCTTC.

The CDR3, as DNA: TGTGCCAGTAAACCGGGACAGGTCCAAGAGACCCAGTACTTC. Its translation: CASKPGQVQETQYF. The chain has TRBV2 and TRBJ2-5, with TRBD1 matching over 8 bases. This CDR3 contains 14 residues. Per germline, CDR1 SNHLY and CDR2 FYNNEI. Losses at the gene ends were 9 bases for V and 1 base for J; bases not matched to a gene: 7.